This entry concerns a single T cell receptor (beta chain). This clonotype came up many times. The antigen it recognizes is unknown. The record has no base qualities; no much larger clone is one base away. The sample belongs to a study of human T cells and chemical hapten exposure (dated by TCRdb to about 2021). For context, the study as a whole: For sensitization, 2% DPC in acetone was applied to a 2 cm by 2 cm area of upper inner arm skin. Throughout the study period of about 22 weeks, patients also received therapeutic DPC doses to the scalp every week. Patch testing was performed on the upper back with Finn chambers containing 0.01% DPC, and the patch tests were scored after 6 days according to International Contact Dermatitis Research Group standards. The patient cohort, mostly female, included alopecia areata with under or over 50% scalp involvement, alopecia totalis and alopecia universalis. The libraries were sequenced as a pool, and the TCR yield per sample differed mostly because of small variations in library volumes within the pool. Peripheral blood TCR repertoire changes were tracked in vivo in alopecia patients during primary and secondary sensitization to the hapten diphenylcyclopropenone (DPC). Blood was sampled from patients pre-sensitization (week 0) and at 2, 6 and about 24 weeks after DPC sensitization. For TCR sequencing, blood came from 25 to 35 alopecia patients at anywhere from one to four time points (pre-sensitization, 2, 6 and 24 weeks). What the work shows at the level of the full study, not this receptor alone: After repeated subsampling, the strength of the expansion versus patch-test correlation and the threshold at which it became significant changed. No change with DPC sensitization was found in the number of TCRs above 1 in 1000 frequency, and no evidence of global repertoire structure alterations was found. Patch test score correlated positively with the number of PT1 expanded TCRs, reaching significance at thresholds 8, 16 and 32 but not at 4. Compared with pre-sensitization or healthy control sets, expanded TCRs formed significantly more large CDR3 similarity clusters, which is consistent with antigen-driven responses. Because all patients had alopecia, a presumed autoimmune disease, the immune response of the patients might differ from that of healthy individuals.

Library method: RACE. Sequenced on a NextSeq 500. During library preparation, unique molecular identifiers were attached to individual cDNA molecules so that TCRs could be counted in a quantitative, reproducible way. Both TCR alpha and TCR beta chains were sequenced from each blood RNA sample. As for how the authors treated the data: Samples had a median of roughly 99,000 TCRs, with a range from roughly 23,224 to 750,000. The Decombinator software suite was used to annotate the V, J and CDR3 of the TCR reads. Every sample was subsampled to the same number of TCRs (28,000) for the PS versus PT1 abundance plots. Expanded TCRs were defined as absent before sensitization and observed at least eight times at the 2-week time point. TCRdb ran its own pipeline on the public reads, namely fastp trimming at Q25 and MiXCR clone calling, and kept in-frame beta chains. CDR3 protein sequences are deduplicated, and each keeps its most common genes and DNA. These V and J calls are TCRdb output, not the study's own analysis. The sample table records fewer than 80,000 distinct CDR3 sequences; 11% of these occur just once. The top ten hold 2% to 3% of the sample.

Looking up the germline V gene (reference sequence) yields CDR1 SGHNT and CDR2 YYREEE. At the junction V is shortened by 5 bases and J by 4 bases; bases outside the gene matches: 8. The CDR3, from cysteine to phenylalanine, totals 16 residues. Only the CDR3 DNA is retained, 48 bases long and in frame from the first base. Explained via the paper, the time point label denotes: patch test 3, about 24 weeks after DPC sensitization. The treatment or condition label here, explained by the study, means: therapeutic diphenylcyclopropenone sensitization with weekly scalp DPC. Blood at each patch-test visit was drawn before the patch test was applied. Patients were eligible if aged 18 to 70, diagnosed with alopecia and judged suitable for DPC therapy, and pregnant patients were excluded. Total RNA was isolated from unfractionated whole blood collected in Tempus Blood RNA tubes.

Sequenced here: whole blood, sampled in connection with sensitization to the hapten diphenylcyclopropenone (DPC). The TCR was taken from a woman in her twenties or thirties with alopecia areata. Some clones in this sample may be carry-over from other donors' samples. The chain links TRBV5-4 with TRBJ2-2, with TRBD1 matching 10 junction bases. The CDR3 protein is CASSSGTGAVTGELFF. The DNA is as follows: TGTGCCAGCAGTTCCGGGACAGGGGCAGTCACCGGGGAGCTGTTTTTT.